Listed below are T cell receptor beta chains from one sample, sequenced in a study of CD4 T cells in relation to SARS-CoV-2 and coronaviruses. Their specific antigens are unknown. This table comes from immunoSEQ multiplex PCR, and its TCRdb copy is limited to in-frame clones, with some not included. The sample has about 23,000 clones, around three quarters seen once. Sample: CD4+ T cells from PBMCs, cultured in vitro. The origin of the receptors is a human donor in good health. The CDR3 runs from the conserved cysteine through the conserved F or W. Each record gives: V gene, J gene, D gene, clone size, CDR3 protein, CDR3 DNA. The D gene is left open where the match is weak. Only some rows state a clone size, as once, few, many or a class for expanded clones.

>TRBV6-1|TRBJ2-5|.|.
CASSERSQVGETQYF
TGTGCCAGCAGTGAACGTAGTCAGGTAGGAGAGACCCAGTACTTC
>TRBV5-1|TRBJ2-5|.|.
CASSSNGGRGETQYF
TGCGCCAGCAGCTCTAACGGCGGCCGGGGAGAGACCCAGTACTTC
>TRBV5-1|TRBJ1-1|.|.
CASSLAGNTEAFF
TGCGCCAGCAGCTTGGCGGGGAACACTGAAGCTTTCTTT
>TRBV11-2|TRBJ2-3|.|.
CASSLVGNTQYF
TGTGCCAGCAGCTTAGTAGGGAATACGCAGTATTTT
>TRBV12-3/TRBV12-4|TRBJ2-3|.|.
CASSGPGVTQYF
TGTGCCAGCAGTGGGCCCGGGGTTACGCAGTATTTT
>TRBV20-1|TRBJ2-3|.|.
CSASDTVSTDTQYF
TGCAGTGCTAGTGACACAGTAAGCACAGATACGCAGTATTTT
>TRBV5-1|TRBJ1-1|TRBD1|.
CASSTQGAHTEAFF
TGCGCCAGCAGCACACAGGGGGCTCACACTGAAGCTTTCTTT
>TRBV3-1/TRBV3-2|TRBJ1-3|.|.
CASSQTPGDPGNTIYF
TGTGCCAGCAGCCAAACCCCCGGAGACCCTGGAAACACCATATATTTT
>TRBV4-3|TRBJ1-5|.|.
CASSQEAGQGQPQHF
TGCGCCAGCAGCCAAGAGGCGGGGCAGGGACAGCCCCAGCATTTT
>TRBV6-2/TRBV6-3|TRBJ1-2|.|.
CASSPDRNPNYGYTF
TGTGCCAGCAGTCCCGACAGAAACCCTAACTATGGCTACACCTTC
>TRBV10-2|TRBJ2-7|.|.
CASSVGGSYEQYF
TGCGCCAGCAGTGTCGGGGGCTCCTACGAGCAGTACTTC
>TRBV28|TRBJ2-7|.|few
CASSFGPRDVGEQYF
TGTGCCAGCAGTTTTGGCCCGCGGGACGTAGGCGAGCAGTACTTC
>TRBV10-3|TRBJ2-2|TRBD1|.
CAISVGQASNTGELFF
TGTGCCATCAGTGTGGGACAGGCCTCGAACACCGGGGAGCTGTTTTTT
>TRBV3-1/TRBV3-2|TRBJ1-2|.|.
CASSQDIGSSGYTF
TGTGCCAGCAGCCAAGACATAGGCAGTTCTGGCTACACCTTC
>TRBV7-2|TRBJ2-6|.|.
CASSLVGVGSSGANVLTF
TGTGCCAGCAGCTTAGTTGGGGTGGGGTCCTCTGGGGCCAACGTCCTGACTTTC
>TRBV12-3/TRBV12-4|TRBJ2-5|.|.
CASSQHGETQYF
TGTGCCAGCAGTCAACATGGGGAGACCCAGTACTTC
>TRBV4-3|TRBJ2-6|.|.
CASSQALGGGSPNVLTF
TGCGCCAGCAGCCAGGCCCTAGGGGGAGGCTCGCCCAACGTCCTGACTTTC
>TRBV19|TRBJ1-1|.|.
CASRNNRQNTEAFF
TGTGCCAGTAGAAACAATCGACAGAACACTGAAGCTTTCTTT
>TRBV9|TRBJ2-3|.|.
CASSVFPFADTQYF
TGTGCCAGCAGCGTATTTCCGTTTGCAGATACGCAGTATTTT
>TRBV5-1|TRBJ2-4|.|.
CASSLGVAKNIQYF
TGCGCCAGCAGCTTGGGGGTAGCCAAAAACATTCAGTACTTC
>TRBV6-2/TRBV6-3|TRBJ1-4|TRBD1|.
CASSYRQGEKLFF
TGTGCCAGCAGTTACCGACAGGGCGAAAAACTGTTTTTT
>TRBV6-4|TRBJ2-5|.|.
CASSEEWGQETQYF
TGTGCCAGCAGTGAGGAGTGGGGCCAAGAGACCCAGTACTTC
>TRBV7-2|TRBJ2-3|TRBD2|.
CASSFLAGVSTDTQYF
TGTGCCAGCAGCTTCCTAGCGGGAGTGAGCACAGATACGCAGTATTTT
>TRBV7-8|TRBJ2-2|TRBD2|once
CASSLSSGANTGELFF
TGTGCCAGCAGCCTTTCTAGCGGCGCGAACACCGGGGAGCTGTTTTTT
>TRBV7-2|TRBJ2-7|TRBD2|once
CASSLYIAGGTYEQYF
TGTGCCAGCAGCTTGTACATAGCGGGGGGGACCTACGAGCAGTACTTC
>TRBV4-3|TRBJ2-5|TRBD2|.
CASSLGTSGTKQETQYF
TGCGCCAGCAGCCTAGGGACTAGCGGGACGAAACAAGAGACCCAGTACTTC
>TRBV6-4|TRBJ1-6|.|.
CARTEPLHF
TGTGCCAGGACAGAACCCCTCCACTTT
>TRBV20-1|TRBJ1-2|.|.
CSARDASGYTF
TGCAGTGCTAGAGACGCATCAGGCTACACCTTC
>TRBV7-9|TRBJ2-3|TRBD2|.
CASSPGGRGVTDTQYF
TGTGCCAGCAGCCCCGGCGGGCGGGGGGTCACAGATACGCAGTATTTT
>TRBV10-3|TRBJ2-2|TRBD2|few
CAISPSGGANTGELFF
TGTGCCATCAGCCCTAGCGGGGGGGCTAACACCGGGGAGCTGTTTTTT
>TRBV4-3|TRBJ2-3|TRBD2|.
CASSHGTSGPRKLDTQYF
TGCGCCAGCAGCCACGGGACTAGCGGACCCAGGAAATTAGATACGCAGTATTTT
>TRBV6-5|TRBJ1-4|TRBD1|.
CASTLGAGGEKLFF
TGTGCCAGCACCTTGGGGGCAGGGGGGGAAAAACTGTTTTTT
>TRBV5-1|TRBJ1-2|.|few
CATATNPNYGYTF
TGCGCCACAGCGACGAATCCTAACTATGGCTACACCTTC
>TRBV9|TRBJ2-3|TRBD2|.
CASSVAGLAGVVGRTDTQYF
TGTGCCAGCAGCGTAGCTGGGCTAGCGGGGGTAGTGGGGCGCACAGATACGCAGTATTTT
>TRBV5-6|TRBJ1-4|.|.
CASSLVGGAEEKLFF
TGTGCCAGCAGCTTGGTTGGGGGGGCAGAAGAAAAACTGTTTTTT
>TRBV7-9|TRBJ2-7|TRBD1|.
CASSLGRQGGHEQYF
TGTGCCAGCAGCTTAGGTCGACAGGGGGGCCACGAGCAGTACTTC
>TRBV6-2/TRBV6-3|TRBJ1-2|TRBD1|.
CASSQRTGRARGYGYTF
TGTGCCAGCAGTCAACGGACAGGGAGGGCTCGAGGCTATGGCTACACCTTC
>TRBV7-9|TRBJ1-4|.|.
CASSQPGQVEKLFF
TGTGCCAGCAGTCAACCGGGACAAGTTGAAAAACTGTTTTTT
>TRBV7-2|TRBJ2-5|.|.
CASSPGSFLETQYF
TGTGCCAGCAGCCCTGGATCCTTTTTGGAGACCCAGTACTTC
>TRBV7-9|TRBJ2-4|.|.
CASSLAGPKNIQYF
TGTGCCAGCAGCTTAGCGGGGCCCAAAAACATTCAGTACTTC